Listed below are T cell receptor beta chains from one sample, sequenced in a study of cytomegalovirus exposure and HLA in healthy donors. Generated by immunoSEQ multiplex PCR, the TCRdb table keeps only in-frame clones and is missing some. The sample yields roughly 120,000 clones, 79% seen once. The source material was PBMCs. The receptors come from a man aged 18 to 29 in good health and CMV-seronegative. Both conserved end residues are part of each CDR3. Fields, in order: clone size, V gene, J gene, D gene, CDR3 DNA, CDR3 protein. A D gene is named only where the DNA matches it firmly. Rows may omit the clone size; those that give it use once, few, many or a size class.

.	TRBV30	TRBJ1-1	.	TGTGCCTGGAGCAAGGGGGTTGGTAACACTGAAGCTTTCTTT	CAWSKGVGNTEAFF
.	TRBV28	TRBJ1-2	TRBD1	TGTGCCAGCACCATCCCGGGGCCAACACAGGGGGAGTATGGCTACACCTTC	CASTIPGPTQGEYGYTF
.	TRBV25-1	TRBJ2-5	TRBD2	TGTGCCAGCAGCTCCCCCTACGGACTAGAAAAGACCCAGTACTTC	CASSSPYGLEKTQYF
.	TRBV28	TRBJ2-7	.	TGTGCCAGCATAGGGGGGGGCTCGAGCTCCTACGAGCAGTACTTC	CASIGGGSSSYEQYF
.	TRBV7-9	TRBJ2-2	.	TGTGCCAGCAGCTGGAGGCTAGGGAACACCGGGGAGCTGTTTTTT	CASSWRLGNTGELFF
once	TRBV9	TRBJ2-7	.	TGTGCCAGCAGCGTAGTTCCCGAGACAGGTTCCGAGCAGTACTTC	CASSVVPETGSEQYF
.	TRBV5-1	TRBJ1-1	.	TGCGCCAGCAGCTCCCGTGAGGCTGTGAACACTGAAGCTTTCTTT	CASSSREAVNTEAFF
few	TRBV21-1	TRBJ1-1	.	TGTGCCAGCCGACAACAGGGCGGTGGGAACACTGAAGCTTTCTTT	CASRQQGGGNTEAFF
.	TRBV29-1	TRBJ2-1	.	TGCAGCGGGAGCGGAGCCGGCTCCTACAATGAGCAGTTCTTC	CSGSGAGSYNEQFF
.	TRBV4-3	TRBJ1-2	TRBD1	TGCGCCAGCAGCCAAGCGGGACAGGGGGCGGGCTATGGCTACACCTTC	CASSQAGQGAGYGYTF
once	TRBV9	TRBJ2-1	.	TGTGCCAGCAGCGTAGAAGGAGAGGGCTCCTACAATGAGCAGTTCTTC	CASSVEGEGSYNEQFF